Detailed here is one T cell receptor (beta chain). Its antigen is currently not known. Nothing much larger sits one base from this clone, and base qualities are not available. Collaborating institutions collected whole blood in K2EDTA tubes following their own protocols. Collaborator samples were shipped for TCRbeta analysis as frozen whole blood, isolated PBMCs, or DNA extracted from either sample type. CDR1 and CDR2 are drawn from the germline V gene (reference sequence): LNHDA, SQIVND. V trim: 7 bases; J trim: 1 base; unmatched bases: 6. Including cysteine and phenylalanine, the CDR3 has 15 amino acids. The DNA shown is the 45-base CDR3, in frame from base 1. TCRbeta CDR3 regions were amplified from genomic DNA using the immunoSEQ Assay, a bias-controlled multiplex PCR. The published analysis was carried out like this. Nucleated cell counts per sample were estimated from amplification of reference gene primers within the assay. Sequence reads were collapsed and filtered to measure the absolute abundance of every unique TCRbeta CDR3 rearrangement. For each sample, productive Simpson clonality was calculated by taking the square root of Simpson's diversity index across productive rearrangements. In TCRdb, the immuneACCESS table is reduced to in-frame sequences with V and J assigned. These tables do not hold every clone; where another copy was compared, an unresolved V gene accounts for under half, and the others remain unexplained. V, J and clone size are taken as reported in that table, and D and trimming were inferred from the DNA itself. This sample comprises about 210,000 clones, around nine tenths of them detected only once. Together, the top ten hold around 0.72% of the sample.

This sample was taken from a study of blood T cell repertoires in COVID-19 (dated by TCRdb to 2019 to 2021). For the study in its entirety: Samples from collaborators originated in the United States, Italy and Spain and spanned both the acute and convalescent phases of COVID-19. The repertoires were released in a freely available public database intended as a resource for research on the immune response to SARS-CoV-2. The prospective study material was composed of cDNA or gDNA derived from T cells, B-cell-depleted T cells, or PBMCs. The dataset comprised deeply sampled blood TCRbeta repertoires from subjects exposed to, actively infected with, or recovered from COVID-19. Where available, HLA class I and class II types were taken from metadata supplied by the sample provider and were not determined by assay-based typing. The samples were drawn from the first 160 participants of the ongoing ImmuneRACE study and from 950 to 1,500 subjects provided by 6 global collaborators. A de-identified subject ID, COVID-19 status, age in years and sex were almost always included in the sample metadata.

The research as a whole found: How much clinical and demographic metadata was included differed by source and by participant, and the metadata was provided uncurated.

Input material: peripheral blood. Recombination joined TRBV19 with TRBJ2-4, with TRBD1 identical over 8 junction bases. The sequence was collected from a man aged 35 to 55 with acute or convalescent COVID-19. The CDR3 protein: CASKNQGAAKNIQYF. The nucleotide sequence is TGTGCCAGTAAGAATCAGGGGGCGGCCAAAAACATTCAGTACTTC.